This is a list of T cell receptor beta chains from one sample in a study of cytomegalovirus exposure and HLA in healthy donors. Using immunoSEQ multiplex PCR, the repertoire was profiled, and TCRdb retains in-frame clones only, with some absent. The table lists under 65,000 clones, approximately 89% of them singletons. Sequencing was performed on PBMCs. Receptors were obtained from a woman aged 18 to 35 in good health and CMV-seropositive. Each CDR3 is given with its conserved first and last residue. D genes are given only for firm matches. Clone size is given for some rows only: seen once, a few or many times, or a class if the clone is expanded.

>TRBD2|TRBV5-5|.|TRBJ2-5|15
CASSWVFSGGKTQYF
>.|TRBV28|.|TRBJ1-5|18
CASSLPLQGLDWDQPQHF
>.|TRBV19|.|TRBJ1-1|15
CASKSWGSMNTEAFF
>TRBD2|TRBV4-2|few|TRBJ2-1|16
CASSQEAGESYNEQFF
>.|TRBV6-1|.|TRBJ2-7|14
CASSGGTEIYEQYF
>.|TRBV4-1|.|TRBJ1-2|15
CASSQEPGETYGYTF
>TRBD1|TRBV28|.|TRBJ1-1|14
CASSLWGQGSEAFF
>.|TRBV10-3|.|TRBJ2-3|15
CAISPGGRATDTQYF
>.|TRBV9|.|TRBJ1-2|12
CASSAEGDGYTF
>TRBD1|TRBV4-1|.|TRBJ1-2|20
CASSQDDVGQETFFYYGYTF
>.|TRBV7-3|.|TRBJ1-5|13
CASSLGLNQPQHF
>.|TRBV7-2|.|TRBJ2-7|13
CASSLRGPYEQYF
>.|TRBV6-5|.|TRBJ1-5|14
CASSEREGLKPQHF
>TRBD2|TRBV15|.|TRBJ2-1|16
CATSRDRGGGADEQFF
>TRBD1|TRBV6-1|few|TRBJ1-5|17
CASSEGPTGYSNQPQHF
>.|TRBV7-9|.|TRBJ2-7|12
CASSFTTGEQYF
>TRBD1|TRBV28|once|TRBJ1-6|19
CASSLTGTGVGEYNSPLHF
>.|TRBV6-1|.|TRBJ1-5|13
CASSPTGNQPQHF